A selection of T cell receptor beta chains follows, all from one sample in a study of blood T cell repertoires in COVID-19. Here immunoSEQ multiplex PCR was the method, and the copy in TCRdb shows in-frame clones only, minus some. The data hold approximately 140,000 clones, with around 89% observed a single time. Sequences were obtained from PBMCs or T cells enriched from blood (not recorded which). All receptors derive from a woman aged 25 to 39 with acute COVID-19. Both conserved end residues are part of each CDR3. The D gene is left open where the match is weak. Clone size is not always given. Where it is, it says once, few, many or a class for expanded clones.

v_gene	j_gene	abundance	d_gene	CDR3aa	CDR3nt
TRBV5-1	TRBJ2-7	once	TRBD1	CASSTDRAHEQYF	TGCGCCAGCAGCACCGACAGGGCCCACGAGCAGTACTTC
TRBV7-2	TRBJ1-2	NA	NA	CASSLDEAVWGYTF	TGTGCCAGCAGCTTAGATGAGGCGGTCTGGGGCTACACCTTC
TRBV25-1	TRBJ2-7	NA	TRBD1	CASSGATGYHYEQYF	TGTGCCAGCAGTGGCGCGACAGGGTATCACTACGAGCAGTACTTC
TRBV5-4	TRBJ2-5	NA	NA	CASSSWGLRETQYF	TGTGCCAGCAGCTCTTGGGGGCTGAGAGAGACCCAGTACTTC
TRBV5-1	TRBJ1-1	once	NA	CASSLEAGRHTEAFF	TGCGCCAGCAGCTTGGAGGCAGGGAGGCACACTGAAGCTTTCTTT
TRBV27	TRBJ2-7	NA	TRBD2	CASSYSLAGTYEQYF	TGTGCCAGCAGTTACTCTTTAGCGGGGACCTACGAGCAGTACTTC
TRBV7-3	TRBJ2-1	NA	NA	CASSLIAGSSYNEQFF	TGTGCCAGCAGCTTAATCGCCGGGAGCTCCTACAATGAGCAGTTCTTC
TRBV28	TRBJ2-2	NA	TRBD1	CASSLLTGGTGELFF	TGTGCCAGCAGTTTATTAACAGGGGGCACCGGGGAGCTGTTTTTT
TRBV7-9	TRBJ1-3	NA	NA	CASHRNTIYF	TGTGCCAGCCATCGAAACACCATATATTTT
TRBV12-3/TRBV12-4	TRBJ2-7	NA	NA	CASRRQASEQYF	TGTGCCAGCAGACGACAGGCCTCCGAGCAGTACTTC
TRBV11-3	TRBJ2-1	NA	TRBD1	CASSPGTGDLRAKFF	TGTGCCAGCAGCCCCGGGACAGGGGATTTGAGGGCTAAGTTCTTC
TRBV4-3	TRBJ2-1	NA	TRBD2	CASSQDASGRAPYNEQFF	TGCGCCAGCAGCCAAGATGCTAGCGGGAGGGCCCCCTACAATGAGCAGTTCTTC
TRBV6-5	TRBJ2-3	NA	TRBD2	CASSTGLAGMDTQYF	TGTGCCAGCAGTACAGGACTAGCGGGAATGGATACGCAGTATTTT
TRBV7-6	TRBJ1-1	NA	NA	CASSFLAGEAFF	TGTGCCAGCAGCTTTCTGGCAGGGGAAGCTTTCTTT
TRBV5-1	TRBJ2-7	NA	TRBD1	CASSLAPGQRSYEQYF	TGCGCCAGCAGCTTGGCGCCGGGACAGCGCTCCTACGAGCAGTACTTC
TRBV10-3	TRBJ1-1	NA	NA	CAISDREVPEAFF	TGTGCCATCAGTGATAGGGAGGTCCCTGAAGCTTTCTTT
TRBV13	TRBJ1-1	once	NA	CASSLTETTEAFF	TGTGCCAGCAGCTTAACAGAGACCACTGAAGCTTTCTTT
TRBV28	TRBJ2-3	few	TRBD2	CASSFYLAGSTDTQYF	TGTGCCAGCAGTTTTTATCTAGCGGGAAGCACAGATACGCAGTATTTT
TRBV9	TRBJ2-3	NA	TRBD1	CASSVEGQDTDTQYF	TGTGCCAGCAGCGTAGAGGGACAGGACACAGATACGCAGTATTTT
TRBV7-9	TRBJ2-5	NA	NA	CASTQLAEPQETQYF	TGTGCCAGCACCCAATTAGCGGAACCACAAGAGACCCAGTACTTC
TRBV28	TRBJ1-6	NA	NA	CASSLQGPAPLHF	TGTGCCAGCAGTTTGCAGGGCCCGGCACCCCTCCACTTT
TRBV7-9	TRBJ2-5	NA	TRBD1	CASSRDSHLQETQYF	TGTGCCAGCAGCCGGGACAGTCACCTACAAGAGACCCAGTACTTC
TRBV5-6	TRBJ1-2	NA	NA	CASSEETAYGYTF	TGTGCCAGCAGCGAAGAGACAGCCTATGGCTACACCTTC
TRBV18	TRBJ2-1	NA	TRBD2	CASSQTSGRIYNEQFF	TGTGCCAGCTCACAGACTAGCGGGAGGATCTACAATGAGCAGTTCTTC
TRBV11-1	TRBJ1-2	NA	TRBD1	CASSFGTGNYGYTF	TGTGCCAGCAGCTTTGGGACAGGGAACTATGGCTACACCTTC
TRBV2	TRBJ1-3	NA	NA	CASSEWGGGNTIYF	TGTGCCAGCAGTGAATGGGGGGGTGGAAACACCATATATTTT
TRBV27	TRBJ1-2	NA	NA	CASSPKPTGVYGYTF	TGTGCCAGCAGTCCCAAACCCACAGGAGTCTATGGCTACACCTTC
TRBV28	TRBJ1-4	NA	TRBD1	CASSLWAGRGPPKLFF	TGTGCCAGCAGTTTATGGGCGGGCAGGGGGCCCCCTAAACTGTTTTTT
TRBV6-2/TRBV6-3	TRBJ2-2	NA	NA	CASSYDGGTNTGELFF	TGTGCCAGCAGTTACGATGGCGGGACGAACACCGGGGAGCTGTTTTTT
TRBV19	TRBJ1-1	NA	TRBD1	CASRLSWTGEAFF	TGTGCCAGTAGACTATCCTGGACAGGGGAGGCTTTCTTT
TRBV19	TRBJ2-6	NA	TRBD1	CATQVGQGVAGANVLTF	TGTGCCACCCAGGTGGGACAGGGGGTCGCTGGGGCCAACGTCCTGACTTTC
TRBV19	TRBJ2-3	NA	NA	CASSPNPGSTDTQYF	TGTGCCAGTAGTCCCAATCCGGGGAGCACAGATACGCAGTATTTT